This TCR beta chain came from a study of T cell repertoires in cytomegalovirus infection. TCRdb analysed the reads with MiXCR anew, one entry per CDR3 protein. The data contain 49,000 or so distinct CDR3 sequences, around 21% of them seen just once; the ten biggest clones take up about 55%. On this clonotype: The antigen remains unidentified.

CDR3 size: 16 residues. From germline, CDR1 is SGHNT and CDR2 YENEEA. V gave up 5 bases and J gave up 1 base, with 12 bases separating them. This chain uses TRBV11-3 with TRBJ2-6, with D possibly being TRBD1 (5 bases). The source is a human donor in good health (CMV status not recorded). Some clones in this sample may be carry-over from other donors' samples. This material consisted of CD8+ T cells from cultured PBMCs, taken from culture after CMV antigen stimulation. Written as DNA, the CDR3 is TGTGCCAGCAGCCAGGGCGGCGATTCTGGGGCCAACGTCCTGACTTTC. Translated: CASSQGGDSGANVLTF.